Listed below are T cell receptor beta chains from one sample, sequenced in a study of follicular helper T cells after annual influenza vaccination. TCRdb keeps only in-frame clones here, not all; method: immunoSEQ multiplex PCR. The sample lists 25,000 to 35,000 clones, approximately 80% seen once, with approximately 1.3% in the top ten. Sequencing was performed on CXCR5+ CD38- circulating T follicular helper cells from blood, taken on the day of influenza vaccination. These TCRs come from an adult who received the influenza vaccine. The CDR3 runs from the conserved cysteine through the conserved F or W. Fields, in order: V gene, clone size, J gene, D gene, CDR3 protein, CDR3 DNA. D genes are given only for firm matches. Clone size is given for some rows only: seen once, a few or many times, or a class if the clone is expanded.

TRBV28,-,TRBJ2-7,-,CASIGDNSYEQYF,TGTGCCAGCATAGGGGACAACTCCTACGAGCAGTACTTC
TRBV27,-,TRBJ1-4,TRBD1,CASSTTGGWEEKLFF,TGTGCCAGCAGTACGACAGGGGGCTGGGAGGAAAAACTGTTTTTT
TRBV29-1,-,TRBJ1-1,-,CSVEASRPRLSTEAFF,TGCAGCGTTGAAGCGTCCAGGCCCCGTCTAAGCACTGAAGCTTTCTTT
TRBV2,-,TRBJ2-1,TRBD2,CATETSGGAFLYNEQFF,TGTGCCACCGAGACTAGCGGGGGGGCCTTTCTATACAATGAGCAGTTCTTC
TRBV19,few,TRBJ1-3,-,CASSMYQGLSGNTIYF,TGTGCCAGTAGTATGTACCAGGGGCTCTCTGGAAACACCATATATTTT
TRBV7-9,-,TRBJ1-6,-,CASSQPELNNSPLHF,TGTGCCAGCAGCCAACCCGAACTCAATAATTCACCCCTCCACTTT
TRBV2,-,TRBJ2-7,-,CASSVGGTAYEQYF,TGTGCCAGCAGTGTTGGAGGGACAGCCTACGAGCAGTACTTC
TRBV5-1,-,TRBJ2-5,-,CASTERAGKQETQYF,TGCGCCAGCACCGAGCGGGCAGGTAAACAAGAGACCCAGTACTTC
TRBV7-9,-,TRBJ2-2,-,CASRRGRERNTGELFF,TGTGCCAGCAGACGCGGGCGGGAACGAAACACCGGGGAGCTGTTTTTT
TRBV6-5,few,TRBJ1-2,TRBD1,CASRLGTGGYTF,TGTGCCAGCAGGCTAGGGACAGGTGGCTACACCTTC
TRBV5-1,-,TRBJ2-5,TRBD1,CASRQTGTGGETQYF,TGCGCCAGCAGGCAAACCGGGACAGGGGGAGAGACCCAGTACTTC
TRBV18,few,TRBJ2-1,TRBD2,CASSPRKRGVSNEQFF,TGTGCCAGCTCACCACGGAAGCGGGGGGTCTCCAATGAGCAGTTCTTC
TRBV7-2,-,TRBJ2-1,-,CASSFKAAAYNEQFF,TGTGCCAGCAGCTTTAAGGCGGCGGCCTACAATGAGCAGTTCTTC
TRBV7-9,-,TRBJ2-1,TRBD2,CASSRNSGRASNEQFF,TGTGCCAGCAGCCGTAATAGCGGGAGGGCCTCGAATGAGCAGTTCTTC
TRBV7-8,few,TRBJ1-2,TRBD1,CASSLDRVRYTF,TGTGCCAGCAGCCTCGACAGGGTGCGATACACCTTC
TRBV11-2,few,TRBJ2-2,-,CASSVYGELFF,TGTGCCAGCAGCGTCTACGGGGAGCTGTTTTTT
TRBV6-5,-,TRBJ2-3,TRBD2,CASGLAGEDTQYF,TGTGCCAGCGGGTTGGCGGGAGAAGATACGCAGTATTTT
TRBV9,-,TRBJ1-6,TRBD1,CASSLGTGDSPLHF,TGTGCCAGCAGCTTAGGGACAGGGGATTCACCCCTCCACTTT
TRBV5-4,-,TRBJ2-2,TRBD1,CASSLAQGRTGELFF,TGTGCCAGCAGCTTGGCACAGGGGCGCACCGGGGAGCTGTTTTTT
TRBV19,-,TRBJ1-1,-,CASRLTGTWNTEAFF,TGTGCCAGTAGACTCACCGGGACATGGAACACTGAAGCTTTCTTT
TRBV13,-,TRBJ1-2,-,CASSSVSGTSAGYTF,TGTGCCAGCAGCTCCGTCTCCGGGACATCCGCAGGCTACACCTTC
TRBV10-3,-,TRBJ2-7,-,CAIIPSRDSSYEQYF,TGTGCCATCATCCCAAGCCGGGACTCTTCCTACGAGCAGTACTTC
TRBV5-1,-,TRBJ2-1,TRBD2,CASSLGGLGYNEQFF,TGCGCCAGCAGCTTGGGGGGACTAGGGTACAATGAGCAGTTCTTC
TRBV5-6,-,TRBJ2-5,-,CASSLYRALGRETQYF,TGTGCCAGCAGCTTGTATCGCGCCTTGGGGAGAGAGACCCAGTACTTC
TRBV7-6,-,TRBJ2-7,-,CASSTTATTGNEQYF,TGTGCCAGCAGCACCACCGCGACAACAGGCAACGAGCAGTACTTC
TRBV2,-,TRBJ1-4,-,CASRLGSPGEKLFF,TGTGCCAGCAGATTAGGGAGCCCAGGTGAAAAACTGTTTTTT
TRBV7-9,few,TRBJ1-1,-,CASSPGSTGEAFF,TGTGCCAGCAGCCCGGGATCCACTGGGGAAGCTTTCTTT
TRBV6-5,-,TRBJ2-1,TRBD2,CATLRASGYNEQFF,TGTGCCACCCTGAGGGCTAGCGGATACAATGAGCAGTTCTTC
TRBV18,-,TRBJ1-6,-,CASSPVAGVGSPLHF,TGTGCCAGCTCACCGGTGGCAGGGGTAGGTTCACCCCTCCACTTT
TRBV19,-,TRBJ1-5,-,CASSSGTSFGNQPQHF,TGTGCCAGTAGTTCCGGGACATCATTCGGCAATCAGCCCCAGCATTTT
TRBV2,-,TRBJ1-6,TRBD1,CASSMTDRGNSPLHF,TGTGCCAGCAGTATGACCGACAGGGGTAATTCACCCCTCCACTTT
TRBV5-6,few,TRBJ1-1,-,CASSRTFGGTWNTEAFF,TGTGCCAGCAGCCGGACCTTTGGAGGGACCTGGAACACTGAAGCTTTCTTT
TRBV7-9,-,TRBJ1-2,-,CASSLVGGDGYTF,TGTGCCAGCAGCTTAGTCGGGGGGGATGGCTACACCTTC
TRBV10-2,-,TRBJ1-5,-,CASSEVGANQPQHF,TGCGCCAGCAGTGAGGTCGGAGCAAATCAGCCCCAGCATTTT
TRBV19,-,TRBJ1-5,-,CASTENPLLYQPQHF,TGTGCCAGTACGGAGAACCCACTGCTTTATCAGCCCCAGCATTTT
TRBV12-5,-,TRBJ1-5,-,CASASGSNQPQHF,TGTGCTAGTGCCTCGGGGAGCAATCAGCCCCAGCATTTT
TRBV6-1,few,TRBJ2-2,TRBD2,CASRTSGAGELFF,TGTGCCAGCAGGACTAGCGGGGCCGGGGAGCTGTTTTTT
TRBV7-2,-,TRBJ2-3,-,CASSPGLATDTQYF,TGTGCCAGCAGCCCGGGACTGGCCACAGATACGCAGTATTTT
TRBV7-2,once,TRBJ1-1,-,CASSYRDKTEAFF,TGTGCCAGCAGTTACCGGGACAAGACTGAAGCTTTCTTT
TRBV9,-,TRBJ2-1,TRBD2,CASRSGTSGSNEQFF,TGTGCCAGCAGATCCGGGACTAGCGGGAGCAATGAGCAGTTCTTC
TRBV28,-,TRBJ2-7,TRBD2,CASRGTSGNLVHEQYF,TGTGCCAGCAGGGGGACTAGCGGGAACCTAGTCCACGAGCAGTACTTC
TRBV5-1,-,TRBJ2-7,-,CASSLELAPSYEQYF,TGCGCCAGCAGCTTGGAGCTAGCGCCCTCCTACGAGCAGTACTTC